This TCR beta chain was found in a study of T cells in Graves' hyperthyroidism and ophthalmopathy. TCR beta CDR3 regions were amplified from RNA. The TCR CDR3 first-round RT-PCR relied on the HTBI primer set. TCRdb re-analysed the multiplex PCR reads in MiXCR, keeping a single row per CDR3 protein. Altogether 380,000 or so distinct CDR3 sequences are present, roughly 13% being singletons, with the ten largest covering roughly 20%. Study-wide results and limits: A model of 13 V-J pairs discriminated ophthalmopathy from stable hyperthyroidism. Most thyroid clonotypes expanded above 0.001 appeared in blood too.

Hyperthyroidism, newly diagnosed and lasting under 2 months, affected patients aged 18 to 65. V gave up 6 bases and J gave up 9 bases; unmatched junction bases: 11. The CDR3 has 13 amino acids. The germline V gene encodes CDR1 SQVTM and CDR2 ANQGSEA. This clonotype was seen ten or more times. The antigen is not known. The sequenced material came from blood. This chain joins TRBV29-1 and TRBJ1-5; 7 bases line up with TRBD1. The receptor comes from a young man with Graves' hyperthyroidism that later progressed to Graves' ophthalmopathy. The CDR3 DNA reads TGCAGCGTAGTTGACAGGGCCGATAGGCCCCAGCATTTT. It translates to CSVVDRADRPQHF. The entire variable domain, with the rest obtained from reference TRBV29-1 and TRBJ1-5, is as follows: SAVISQKPSRDICQRGTSLTIQCQVDSQVTMMFWYRQQPGQSLTLIATANQGSEATYESGFVIDKFPISRPNLTFSTLTVSNMSPEDSSIYLCSVVDRADRPQHFGDGTRLSIL.